What follows are 3 T cell receptor beta chains derived from one specimen sequenced in a study of T cells after yellow fever vaccination. TCRdb itself ran the 5' RACE reads through MiXCR, one entry per CDR3 protein. Here the sample spans more than 350,000 distinct CDR3 sequences, approximately 10% being singletons. The source was PBMCs, collected on the day of the first yellow fever vaccination. The origin of the receptors is a man in his late teens or twenties who received the YFV17D yellow fever vaccine.

This sequence joins TRBV5-1 and TRBJ1-1; TRBD1 might be the D (5 bases). V shed 1 base and J shed 4 bases, with 11 bases lying between them. Germline assignment: CDR1 SGHRS and CDR2 YFSETQ. The length of the CDR3 is 14 residues. Here the CDR3 reads CASSLKEGSTEAFF. The CDR3 region has the DNA TGCGCCAGCAGCTTGAAGGAGGGGTCCACTGAAGCTTTCTTT.

This chain links TRBV19 with TRBJ1-2; D perhaps matches TRBD1 (6 bases). V gave up 10 bases and J gave up 3 bases, with 12 bases separating them. CDR1 LNHDA and CDR2 SQIVND come from the germline V gene (reference sequence). CDR3 length: 12 residues. This chain's CDR3 is CATAQGYYGYTF. CDR3 coding DNA: TGTGCCACCGCACAGGGCTACTATGGCTACACCTTC.

Only a few counts were recorded for this clonotype. The genes are TRBV28 and TRBJ1-5; D not resolved. CDR3 length: 15 residues. CDR1 is MDHEN, CDR2 SYDVKM, per germline. Deletions cut 3 bases from V and 6 bases from J, with 15 bases between. The CDR3 DNA follows: TGTGCCAGCAGTTTTATGAGGGAACGGAGTCAGCCCCAGCATTTT. It translates to CASSFMRERSQPQHF.